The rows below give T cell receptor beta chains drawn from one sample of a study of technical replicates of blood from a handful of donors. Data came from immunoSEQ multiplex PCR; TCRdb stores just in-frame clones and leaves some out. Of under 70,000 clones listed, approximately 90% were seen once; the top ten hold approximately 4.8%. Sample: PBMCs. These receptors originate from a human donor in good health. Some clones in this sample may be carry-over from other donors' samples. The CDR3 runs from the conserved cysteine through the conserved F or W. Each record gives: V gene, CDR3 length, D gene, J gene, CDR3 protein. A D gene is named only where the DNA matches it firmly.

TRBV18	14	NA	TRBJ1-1	CASSPSGVDTEAFF
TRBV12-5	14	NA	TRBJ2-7	CASGLSGISYEQYF
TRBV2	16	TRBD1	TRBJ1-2	CASSGDRGGRNYGYTF
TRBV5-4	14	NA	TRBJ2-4	CASSEGLAKNIQYF
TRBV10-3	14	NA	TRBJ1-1	CAISQGFMNTEAFF
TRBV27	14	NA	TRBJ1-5	CASSLRGVNQPQHF
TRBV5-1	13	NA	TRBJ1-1	CASSPGTGTEAFF
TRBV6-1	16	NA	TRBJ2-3	CASSDRGGPLRDTQYF
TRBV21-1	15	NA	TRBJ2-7	CASSNPSGLFYEQYF
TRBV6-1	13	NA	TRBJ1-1	CASSLGPLAEAFF
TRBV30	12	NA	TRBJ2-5	CACRVGVGTQYF
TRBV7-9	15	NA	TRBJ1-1	CASSLAGTPYTEAFF
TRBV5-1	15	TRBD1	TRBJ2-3	CASSSDRANVDTQYF
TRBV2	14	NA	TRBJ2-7	CASILTGSTYEQYF
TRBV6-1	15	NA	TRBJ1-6	CASSEVVSYNSPLHF
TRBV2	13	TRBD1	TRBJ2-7	CASTRQGISEQYF
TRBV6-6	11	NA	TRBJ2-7	CASSPSGEQYF
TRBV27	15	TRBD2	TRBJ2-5	CASSFRTSGDETQYF
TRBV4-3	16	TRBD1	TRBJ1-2	CASSLGIRDRVYGYTF
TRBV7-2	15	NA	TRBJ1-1	CASSGMTGLNTEAFF
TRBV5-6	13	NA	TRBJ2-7	CASSRDTYYEQYF
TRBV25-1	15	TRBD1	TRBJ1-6	CASRADRAYNSPLHF